This T cell receptor (beta chain) derives from a study of T cell repertoires in cytomegalovirus infection. The overall study: It can be stated that public TCR beta signatures indicated CMV infection as well as a matching HLA type. Points from the study as a whole: Accumulated public TCR beta family frequency recognized individuals carrying CMV together with the relevant HLA. What dominated the ex vivo response were HLA-C-restricted CMV-specific TCR beta clonotypes.

This clonotype was seen repeatedly, ten times or more. Antigen unknown. MiXCR, applied by TCRdb to the reads, yields one record per CDR3 protein. The sample lists under 800,000 distinct CDR3 sequences, roughly a quarter occurring once. Germline V CDR1 and CDR2: SEHNR, FQNEAQ (reference sequence). The length of the CDR3 is 15 residues. Trimming removed 1 base at V and 3 bases at J, with 12 bases between. This TCR was sampled from a human donor in good health (CMV status not recorded). Some clones in this sample may be carry-over from other donors' samples. Material: CD8+ T cells from PBMCs. The chain joins TRBV7-9 to TRBJ1-2; maybe TRBD1 (5 bases). CDR3 bases: TGTGCCAGCAGCTTAGGCCGCCAGGGAGACTATGGCTACACCTTC. Residues: CASSLGRQGDYGYTF.